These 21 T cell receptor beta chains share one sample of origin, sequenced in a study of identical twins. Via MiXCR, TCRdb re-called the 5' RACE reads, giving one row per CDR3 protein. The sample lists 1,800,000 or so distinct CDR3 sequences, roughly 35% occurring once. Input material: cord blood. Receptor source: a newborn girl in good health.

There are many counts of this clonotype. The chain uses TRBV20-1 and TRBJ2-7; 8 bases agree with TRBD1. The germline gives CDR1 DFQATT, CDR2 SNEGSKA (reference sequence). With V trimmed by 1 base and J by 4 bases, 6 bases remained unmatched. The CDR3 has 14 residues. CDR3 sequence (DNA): TGCAGTGCTAGAGGTTGGACAGGGAAGTACGAGCAGTACTTC. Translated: CSARGWTGKYEQYF.

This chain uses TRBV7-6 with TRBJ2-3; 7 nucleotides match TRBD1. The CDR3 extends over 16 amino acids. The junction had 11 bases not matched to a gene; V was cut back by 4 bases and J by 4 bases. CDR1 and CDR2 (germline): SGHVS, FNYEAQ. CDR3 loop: CASSSHLRGTADTQYF. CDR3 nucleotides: TGTGCCAGCAGCTCCCACCTCAGGGGGACCGCAGATACGCAGTATTTT.

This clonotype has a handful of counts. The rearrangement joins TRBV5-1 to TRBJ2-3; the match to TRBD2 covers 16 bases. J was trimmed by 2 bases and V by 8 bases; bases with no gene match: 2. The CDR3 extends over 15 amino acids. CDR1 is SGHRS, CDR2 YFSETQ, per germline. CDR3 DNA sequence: TGCGCCAGTGGGACTAGCGGGGGGGCCACAGATACGCAGTATTTT. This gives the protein CASGTSGGATDTQYF.

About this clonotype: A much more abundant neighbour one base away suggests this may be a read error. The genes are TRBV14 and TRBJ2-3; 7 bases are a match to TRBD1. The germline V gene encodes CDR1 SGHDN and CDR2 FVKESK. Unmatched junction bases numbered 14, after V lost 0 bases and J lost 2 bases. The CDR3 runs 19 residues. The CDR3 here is CASSQDPYSGTDFTDTQYF. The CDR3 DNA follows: TGTGCCAGCAGCCAAGACCCTTATTCCGGGACAGACTTCACAGATACGCAGTATTTT.

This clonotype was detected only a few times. The CDR3 protein is CASSRELAYEQYF. DNA of the CDR3: TGTGCCAGCAGTCGCGAACTAGCTTACGAGCAGTACTTC. The chain has TRBV2 and TRBJ2-7, with D possibly matching TRBD2 (6 bases). The CDR3 is 13 amino acids. V lost 5 bases, J lost 4 bases, and 12 bases lay in between. CDR1 is SNHLY, CDR2 FYNNEI, per germline.

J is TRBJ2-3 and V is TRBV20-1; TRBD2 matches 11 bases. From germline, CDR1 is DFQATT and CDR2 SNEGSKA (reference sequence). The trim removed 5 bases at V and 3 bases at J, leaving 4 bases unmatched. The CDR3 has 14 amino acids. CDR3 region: CSAVSGGATDTQYF. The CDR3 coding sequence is TGCAGTGCTGTTAGCGGGGGGGCGACAGATACGCAGTATTTT.

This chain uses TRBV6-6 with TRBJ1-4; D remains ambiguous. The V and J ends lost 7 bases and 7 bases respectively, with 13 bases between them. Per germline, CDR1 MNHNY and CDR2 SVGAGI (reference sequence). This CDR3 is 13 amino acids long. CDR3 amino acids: CASNRAWGEKLFF. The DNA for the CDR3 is TGTGCCAGCAACCGGGCCTGGGGTGAAAAACTGTTTTTT.

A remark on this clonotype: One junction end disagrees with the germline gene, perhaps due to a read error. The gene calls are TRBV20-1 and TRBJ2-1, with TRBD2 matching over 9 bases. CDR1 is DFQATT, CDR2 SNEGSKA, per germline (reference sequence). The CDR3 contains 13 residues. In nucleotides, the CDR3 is TGCACTGCTAGTAGCGGGGGCTACAATGAGCAGTTCTTC. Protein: CTASSGGYNEQFF.

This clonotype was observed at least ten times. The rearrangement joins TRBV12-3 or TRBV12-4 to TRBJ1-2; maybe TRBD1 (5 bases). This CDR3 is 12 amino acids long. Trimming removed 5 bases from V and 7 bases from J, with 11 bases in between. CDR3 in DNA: TGTGCCAGCAGTCCCCAGGGATTTGGCTACACCTTC. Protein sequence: CASSPQGFGYTF.

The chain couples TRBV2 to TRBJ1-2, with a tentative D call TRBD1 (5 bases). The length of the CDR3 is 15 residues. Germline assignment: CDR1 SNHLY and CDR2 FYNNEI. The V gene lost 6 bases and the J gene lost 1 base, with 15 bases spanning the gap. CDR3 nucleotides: TGTGCCAGCAGCTCCGCAGGGAGTAGTAACTATGGCTACACCTTC. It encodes CASSSAGSSNYGYTF.

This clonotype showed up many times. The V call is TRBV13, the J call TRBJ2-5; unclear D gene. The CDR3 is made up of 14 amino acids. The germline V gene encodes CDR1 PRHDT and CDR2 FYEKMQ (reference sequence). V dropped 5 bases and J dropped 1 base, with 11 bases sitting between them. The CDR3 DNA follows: TGTGCCAGCAGCGCGAAGAAACCCCAAGAGACCCAGTACTTC. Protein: CASSAKKPQETQYF.

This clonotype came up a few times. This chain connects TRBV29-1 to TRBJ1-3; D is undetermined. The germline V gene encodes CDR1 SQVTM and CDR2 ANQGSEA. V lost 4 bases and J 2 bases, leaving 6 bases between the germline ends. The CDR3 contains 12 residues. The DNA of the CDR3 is TGCAGCGTTGTGCAGGCTGGAAACACCATATATTTT. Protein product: CSVVQAGNTIYF.

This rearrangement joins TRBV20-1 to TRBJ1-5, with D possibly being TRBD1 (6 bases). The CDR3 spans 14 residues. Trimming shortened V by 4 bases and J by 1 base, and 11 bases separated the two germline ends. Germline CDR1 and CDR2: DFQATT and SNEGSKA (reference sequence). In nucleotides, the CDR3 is TGCAGTGCTAAGGGGGGGGTAAGCAATCAGCCCCAGCATTTT. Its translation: CSAKGGVSNQPQHF.

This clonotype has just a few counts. CDR3 coding DNA: TGTGCCATCAGTGGACCAGGGCACAGGGGAAACACCGGGGAGCTGTTTTTT. It encodes CAISGPGHRGNTGELFF. J is TRBJ2-2 and V is TRBV10-3, with 7 bases aligning to TRBD1. The CDR3 spans 17 residues. The germline gives CDR1 ENHRY, CDR2 SYGVKD. V lost 4 bases to trimming and J lost 2 bases; unmatched junction nucleotides: 10.

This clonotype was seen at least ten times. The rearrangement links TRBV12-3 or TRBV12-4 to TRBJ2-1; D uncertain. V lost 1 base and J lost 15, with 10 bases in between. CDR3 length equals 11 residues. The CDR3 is CASSLGLDGFF. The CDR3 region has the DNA TGTGCCAGCAGTTTAGGGCTAGATGGGTTCTTC.

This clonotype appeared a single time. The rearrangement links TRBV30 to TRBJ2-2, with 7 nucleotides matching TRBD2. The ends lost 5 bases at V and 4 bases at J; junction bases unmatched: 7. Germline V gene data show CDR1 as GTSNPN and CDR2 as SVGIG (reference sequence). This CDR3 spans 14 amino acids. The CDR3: CAWSSLASTGELFF. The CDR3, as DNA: TGTGCCTGGTCGTCACTAGCGAGCACCGGGGAGCTGTTTTTT.

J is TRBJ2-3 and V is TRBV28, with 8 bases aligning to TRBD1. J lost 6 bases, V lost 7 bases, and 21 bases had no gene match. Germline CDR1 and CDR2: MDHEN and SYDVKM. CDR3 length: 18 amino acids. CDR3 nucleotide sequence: TGTGCCAGCAACCTCATACGACAGGGGCCATCCTATGGGGATACGCAGTATTTT. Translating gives CASNLIRQGPSYGDTQYF.

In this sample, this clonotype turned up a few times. The CDR3: CASSFPPGVGQGGSSYEQYF. CDR3 DNA: TGTGCCAGCAGTTTCCCCCCGGGGGTGGGACAGGGGGGATCGAGTTACGAGCAGTACTTC. This chain joins TRBV28 and TRBJ2-4, with 11 bases matching TRBD1. The DNA end is more similar to TRBJ2-7, so the J call may be wrong. Germline CDR1 reads MDHEN; CDR2 reads SYDVKM. This CDR3 is built from 20 residues.

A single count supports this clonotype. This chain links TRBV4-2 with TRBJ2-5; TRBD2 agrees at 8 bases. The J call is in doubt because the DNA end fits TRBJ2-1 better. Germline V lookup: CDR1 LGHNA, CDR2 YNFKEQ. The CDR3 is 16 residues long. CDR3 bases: TGTGCCAGCAGCCTTAAGGGCGGGGGGAGTCAAGAGACCCAGTTCTTC. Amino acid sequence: CASSLKGGGSQETQFF.

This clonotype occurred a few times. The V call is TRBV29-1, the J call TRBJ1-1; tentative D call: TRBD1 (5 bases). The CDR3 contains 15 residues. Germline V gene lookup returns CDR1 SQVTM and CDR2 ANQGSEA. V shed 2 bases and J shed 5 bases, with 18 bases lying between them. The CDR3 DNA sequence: TGCAGCGTTGAATACCGGGGCCGTGATGGGACTGAAGCTTTCTTT. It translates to CSVEYRGRDGTEAFF. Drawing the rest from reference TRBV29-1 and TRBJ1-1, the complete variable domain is SAVISQKPSRDICQRGTSLTIQCQVDSQVTMMFWYRQQPGQSLTLIATANQGSEATYESGFVIDKFPISRPNLTFSTLTVSNMSPEDSSIYLCSVEYRGRDGTEAFFGQGTRLTVV.

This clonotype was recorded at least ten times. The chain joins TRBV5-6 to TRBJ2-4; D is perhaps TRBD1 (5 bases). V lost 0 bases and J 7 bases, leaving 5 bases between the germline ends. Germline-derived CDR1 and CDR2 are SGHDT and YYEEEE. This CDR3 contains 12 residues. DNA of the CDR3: TGTGCCAGCAGCTTGGCAGGGAACATTCAGTACTTC. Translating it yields CASSLAGNIQYF.